The 9 T cell receptor beta chains reported below all come from one sample, sequenced in a study of CD8 T cells in ankylosing spondylitis (dated by TCRdb to 2015 to 2018). Results the study describes overall, beyond this receptor: Blood from ankylosing spondylitis patients appeared to be characterized by a TCR beta motif composed of eight or nine highly homologous amino acid variants.

Library generation was performed with 5' RACE. TCRdb shows the sequencer as Illumina HiSeq 2500. TCRdb's own reprocessing of the public reads used fastp at Q25 and MiXCR and kept productive beta chains. A single entry per CDR3 protein holds the most common genes and DNA from its merged rows. The sample contains roughly 700,000 distinct CDR3 sequences, over 15% of them found a single time. Clones ranked in the top ten supply about 19% of the sample. Antigens of these TCRs are unknown. Sequencing input: blood, either unsorted or a sorted T cell fraction (not recorded which). All receptors come from a male donor with ankylosing spondylitis.

The count of this clonotype is one. The V gene is TRBV4-1, the J gene TRBJ2-5, with no clear D. Germline CDR1 reads MGHRA; CDR2 reads YSYEKL. V lost 10 bases and J lost 5, with 11 bases in between. This CDR3 is built from 11 residues. DNA of the CDR3: TGCGCCACTTCTGCACGCGAGACCCAGTACTTC. The encoded protein is CATSARETQYF.

The chain combines TRBV20-1 with TRBJ2-5; D may be TRBD1 (6 bases). CDR3 length: 14 amino acids. Germline CDR1 is DFQATT and CDR2 is SNEGSKA (reference sequence). Between the trimmed V and J ends, which lost 0 bases and 5 bases, there was a span of 13 bases. The CDR3 sequence is CSARDEGVLETQYF. In nucleotides, the CDR3 is TGCAGTGCTAGAGACGAGGGGGTATTGGAGACCCAGTACTTC.

This clonotype was picked up many times. V and J are TRBV24-1 and TRBJ2-1; 7 bases agree with TRBD2. Losses at the gene ends were 9 bases for V and 7 bases for J; bases not matched to a gene: 8. Germline CDR1 is KGHDR and CDR2 is SFDVKD. The length of the CDR3 is 13 residues. The CDR3 protein is CATGGRALNEQFF. The CDR3 DNA sequence: TGTGCCACCGGAGGGAGGGCGTTAAATGAGCAGTTCTTC.

CDR3 region: CASSQGGGLLGANEQFF. CDR3 in DNA: TGTGCCAGCAGCCAAGGTGGGGGGCTACTAGGAGCCAATGAGCAGTTCTTC. V and J are TRBV14 and TRBJ2-1; either TRBD1 or TRBD2 may supply D (6 bases each). CDR1 SGHDN and CDR2 FVKESK come from the germline V gene. Trimming took off 1 base at V and 6 bases at J, with 19 bases between the two ends. This CDR3 region has 17 residues. Drawing the rest from reference TRBV14 and TRBJ2-1, the complete variable domain is EAGVTQFPSHSVIEKGQTVTLRCDPISGHDNLYWYRRVMGKEIKFLLHFVKESKQDESGMPNNRFLAERTGGTYSTLKVQPAELEDSGVYFCASSQGGGLLGANEQFFGPGTRLTVL.

This clonotype was found a few times. This chain uses TRBV18 with TRBJ1-3; 10 positions agree with TRBD1. The CDR3 consists of 14 residues. Germline trimming cut 8 bases from V and 2 bases from J; bases unmatched to any gene: 3. Looked up from germline, CDR1 is KGHSH and CDR2 is LQKENI. For the CDR3, the DNA is TGTGCCAGCGTCGGGACAGGGGCTGGAAACACCATATATTTT. Amino acids: CASVGTGAGNTIYF.

This clonotype was detected only a few times. This sequence joins TRBV7-9 and TRBJ1-3; D is ambiguous. This CDR3 is 17 amino acids long. The germline V and J ends were trimmed by 6 bases and 1 base, with 19 bases remaining between them. Germline V gene data show CDR1 as SEHNR and CDR2 as FQNEAQ (reference sequence). The CDR3 bases are TGTGCCAGCAGATCTCCCGCCGAGGTTGCTTCTGGAAACACCATATATTTT. This encodes CASRSPAEVASGNTIYF.

About this clonotype: The junction differs from germline at one of its ends, possibly a read error. This chain uses TRBV6-1 with TRBJ2-7; D is perhaps TRBD2 (5 bases). The germline V gene encodes CDR1 MNHNS and CDR2 SASEGT. The CDR3 loop spans 10 amino acids. DNA of the CDR3: TGTGCCAGCAGTGAAGGGACTCGGAACTTC. It yields the protein CASSEGTRNF.

Only a few counts were recorded for this clonotype. The chain employs TRBV29-1 and TRBJ2-1; D is undetermined. Germline CDR1 is SQVTM and CDR2 is ANQGSEA. The CDR3 length is 14 residues. Between the trimmed V and J ends, which lost 5 bases and 4 bases, there was a span of 15 bases. The CDR3, as DNA: TGCAGCGTTACGGGTTACCTATCTTACAATGAGCAGTTCTTC. Protein: CSVTGYLSYNEQFF.

This clonotype came up many times. This chain connects TRBV3-1 to TRBJ2-1; tentative D call: TRBD1 (6 bases). The CDR3 contains 13 residues. The germline V gene has CDR1 LGHDT and CDR2 YNNKEL (reference sequence). The V end lost 2 bases, the J end lost 12 bases, and 14 bases lay between the germline ends. The CDR3 sequence: CASSQPRDIMQFF. For the CDR3, the DNA is TGTGCCAGCAGCCAACCTAGGGACATTATGCAGTTCTTC.